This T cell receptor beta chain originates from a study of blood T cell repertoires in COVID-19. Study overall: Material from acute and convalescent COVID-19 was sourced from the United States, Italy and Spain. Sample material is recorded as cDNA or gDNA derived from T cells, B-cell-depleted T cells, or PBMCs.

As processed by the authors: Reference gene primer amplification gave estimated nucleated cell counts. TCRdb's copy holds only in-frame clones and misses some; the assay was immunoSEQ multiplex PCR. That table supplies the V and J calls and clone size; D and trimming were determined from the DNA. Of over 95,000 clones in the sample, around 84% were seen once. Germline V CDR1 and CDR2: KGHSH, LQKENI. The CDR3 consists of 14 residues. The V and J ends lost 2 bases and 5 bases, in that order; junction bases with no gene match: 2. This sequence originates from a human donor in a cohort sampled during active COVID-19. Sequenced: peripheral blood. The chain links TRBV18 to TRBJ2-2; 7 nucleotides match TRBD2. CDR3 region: CASSPSGGTGELFF. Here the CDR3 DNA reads TGTGCCAGCTCACCATCCGGGGGGACCGGGGAGCTGTTTTTT.